One T cell receptor (beta chain) is described in this entry. The sample belongs to a study of cytomegalovirus exposure and HLA in healthy donors. Primers included in the PCR were 60 Vbeta and 13 Jbeta primers. Measured with immunoSEQ multiplex PCR; TCRdb has only the in-frame clones, and not every one. The sample has about 51,000 clones, and its top ten clones hold 2.3%. V was trimmed by 6 bases and J by 4 bases, leaving 9 bases between them. The CDR3 has 12 residues. CDR1 KGHSH and CDR2 LQKENI come from the germline V gene. The receptor's source is a female donor in good health and CMV-seronegative. The chain links TRBV18 to TRBJ1-1; D not resolved. The specimen was PBMCs. Written as DNA, the CDR3 is TGTGCCAGCTCCCCCACAGCCACTGAAGCTTTCTTT. This encodes CASSPTATEAFF.